The 25 T cell receptor beta chains listed next were all sequenced from one sample in a study of blood T cell repertoires in COVID-19. The data were produced by immunoSEQ multiplex PCR, yet TCRdb's version contains in-frame clones alone and is incomplete. Among some 520,000 clones listed, 89% were seen once. The specimen was peripheral blood. These TCRs come from a man aged 18 to 29 with COVID-19, enrolled during active disease.

The CDR3 protein is CATAPGTSGGTDTQYF. The CDR3 nucleotides read TGTGCCACAGCCCCCGGGACTAGCGGGGGCACAGATACGCAGTATTTT. The V gene is TRBV24-1, the J gene TRBJ2-3; 13 nucleotides align to TRBD2. Trimming at V came to 10 bases and at J to 1 base, leaving 7 bases not matched to a gene. Germline lookup yields CDR1 KGHDR and CDR2 SFDVKD. The CDR3 sequence is 16 residues long.

The chain has TRBV30 and TRBJ2-7, with 8 positions matching TRBD1. The V gene end was trimmed by 0 bases and the J gene end by 3 bases; junction bases not matched to a gene: 4. The germline gives CDR1 GTSNPN, CDR2 SVGIG (reference sequence). The CDR3 totals 14 residues. The CDR3 DNA sequence: TGTGCCTGGAGTGTACAGGGGGATCTCTACGAGCAGTACTTC. It is translated as CAWSVQGDLYEQYF. The variable domain in full, with the rest retrieved from reference TRBV30 and TRBJ2-7, is SQTIHQWPATLVQPVGSPLSLECTVEGTSNPNLYWYRQAAGRGLQLLFYSVGIGQISSEVPQNLSASRPQDRQFILSSKKLLLSDSGFYLCAWSVQGDLYEQYFGPGTRLTVT.

The gene calls are TRBV11-3 and TRBJ2-7; tentatively, D is TRBD2 (5 bases). The CDR3 extends over 13 amino acids. Between the trimmed V and J ends, which lost 8 bases and 2 bases, there was a span of 13 bases. In germline, CDR1 is SGHNT, CDR2 YENEEA. The CDR3 bases are TGTGCCAGCGGAGTCGGGGTCACCTACGAGCAGTACTTC. Translated, it gives CASGVGVTYEQYF.

The chain recombines TRBV28 with TRBJ2-1, with D possibly being TRBD2 (6 bases). V shed 7 bases and J shed 2 bases, with 12 bases lying between them. The germline CDR1 and CDR2 sequences are MDHEN and SYDVKM. The CDR3 runs to 14 residues. CDR3 amino acids: CASTPGGPYNEQFF. In DNA form, the CDR3 reads TGTGCCAGCACCCCCGGAGGGCCCTACAATGAGCAGTTCTTC.

About this clone itself: The sample contains more than one DNA sequence encoding this CDR3. The genes are TRBV12-3 or TRBV12-4 and TRBJ2-7; no firm D call. The length of the CDR3 is 12 residues. The V end was cut by 0 bases, the J end by 3 bases, with 3 bases between. CDR3 sequence (DNA): TGTGCCAGCAGTTTAGCGCGCTACGAGCAGTACTTC. Translating gives CASSLARYEQYF.

This chain uses TRBV3-1 (or the pseudogene TRBV3-2) with TRBJ1-2, with TRBD1 as a possible D gene (5 bases). Germline V lookup: CDR1 LGHDT, CDR2 YNNKEL (reference sequence). This CDR3 has 13 residues. V lost 4 bases to trimming and J lost 4 bases, with 10 bases between them. CDR3 in amino acids: CASSPDDSYGYTF. For the CDR3, the DNA is TGTGCCAGCAGCCCAGACGACAGCTATGGCTACACCTTC.

The chain is built from TRBV20-1 and TRBJ1-1; D is perhaps TRBD1 (6 bases). Germline V gene sequence: CDR1 DFQATT, CDR2 SNEGSKA (reference sequence). This CDR3 is built from 12 residues. V lost 3 bases and J lost 8, with 13 bases in between. The CDR3 coding sequence is TGCAGTGCTAGTTTCGTGACAGGCGAAGCTTTCTTT. Residues: CSASFVTGEAFF.

This clone was seen a single time. The chain links TRBV30 to TRBJ2-2, with 8 positions matching TRBD1. V shed 4 bases and J 4 bases; nucleotides not matched to a gene: 2. CDR1 GTSNPN and CDR2 SVGIG come from the germline V gene (reference sequence). This CDR3 region has 13 residues. The CDR3 nucleotides read TGTGCCTGGACGACAGGGGCCACCGGGGAGCTGTTTTTT. Translation: CAWTTGATGELFF. The entire variable domain, with the rest obtained from reference TRBV30 and TRBJ2-2, is as follows: SQTIHQWPATLVQPVGSPLSLECTVEGTSNPNLYWYRQAAGRGLQLLFYSVGIGQISSEVPQNLSASRPQDRQFILSSKKLLLSDSGFYLCAWTTGATGELFFGEGSRLTVL.

The rearrangement uses TRBV29-1 and TRBJ1-1; the D is unclear. The CDR3 consists of 13 residues. With 3 bases removed from V and 1 base from J, the gap between germline ends came to 9 bases. The germline V gene encodes CDR1 SQVTM and CDR2 ANQGSEA. CDR3 region: CSVDPFRNTEAFF. The DNA for the CDR3 is TGCAGCGTTGACCCCTTTAGGAACACTGAAGCTTTCTTT.

This clone was counted once. The CDR3 region is CASSPGLAGPANTGELFF. In DNA, the CDR3 is TGTGCCAGCAGCCCGGGACTAGCGGGGCCCGCGAACACCGGGGAGCTGTTTTTT. J is TRBJ2-2 and V is TRBV7-9; 13 bases align to TRBD2. In germline, CDR1 is SEHNR, CDR2 FQNEAQ (reference sequence). The trim removed 5 bases at V and 0 bases at J, leaving 6 bases unmatched. This CDR3 has 18 residues.

The chain links TRBV19 to TRBJ1-2; D unresolved. The CDR3 is 16 amino acids. V shed 0 bases and J shed 0 bases, with 11 bases lying between them. Germline values: CDR1 LNHDA, CDR2 SQIVND (reference sequence). The CDR3 here is CASSIDFTAANYGYTF. Here the CDR3 DNA reads TGTGCCAGTAGTATAGACTTCACAGCAGCTAACTATGGCTACACCTTC.

The V and J genes are TRBV2 and TRBJ1-2; D call uncertain. The germline CDR1 and CDR2 sequences are SNHLY and FYNNEI. The V gene lost 6 bases and the J gene lost 7 bases, with 15 bases spanning the gap. The CDR3 length is 13 residues. This CDR3 reads CASSDTFEGGYTF. CDR3 bases: TGTGCCAGCAGCGACACCTTCGAGGGTGGCTACACCTTC.

The chain combines TRBV6-5 with TRBJ1-1; maybe TRBD1 (6 bases). The CDR3 is 13 amino acids. V was pared by 7 bases and J by 5 bases, with 14 bases between. CDR1 and CDR2 (germline): MNHEY, SVGAGI. The chain's CDR3 is CASNPHRETEAFF. DNA of the CDR3: TGTGCCAGCAATCCCCACAGGGAAACTGAAGCTTTCTTT.

The chain employs TRBV29-1 and TRBJ2-1; 10 bases align to TRBD2. CDR1 and CDR2 from the germline V gene are SQVTM and ANQGSEA. V lost 5 bases to trimming and J lost 9 bases; unmatched junction nucleotides: 7. The CDR3 sequence is 13 residues long. CDR3 coding DNA: TGCAGCGTTAACCCTAGCGGGAGAACTGAGCAGTTCTTC. Translation: CSVNPSGRTEQFF.

This chain joins TRBV19 and TRBJ1-1; D not certain. Trimming took 3 bases from V and 4 from J, leaving 15 bases between them. The germline CDR1 and CDR2 sequences are LNHDA and SQIVND (reference sequence). The CDR3 extends over 15 amino acids. The CDR3 coding sequence is TGTGCCAGTAGTATTGGCGGTGCGGCGGGCACTGAAGCTTTCTTT. Translation gives CASSIGGAAGTEAFF. Based on the CDR3 plus reference TRBV19 and TRBJ1-1, the full variable domain is DGGITQSPKYLFRKEGQNVTLSCEQNLNHDAMYWYRQDPGQGLRLIYYSQIVNDFQKGDIAEGYSVSREKKESFPLTVTSAQKNPTAFYLCASSIGGAAGTEAFFGQGTRLTVV.

The DNA for the CDR3 is TGTGCCAGCACCCCACGGGACAGGGTACGTGAGCAGTTCTTC. Protein: CASTPRDRVREQFF. The genes are TRBV6-5 and TRBJ2-1; TRBD1 aligns across 9 bases. The CDR3 loop spans 14 amino acids. Germline V gives CDR1 MNHEY, CDR2 SVGAGI. Unmatched junction bases numbered 10, after V lost 7 bases and J lost 9 bases.

This chain uses TRBV2 with TRBJ2-3; the D gene is possibly TRBD2 (6 bases). This CDR3 spans 15 amino acids. CDR1 SNHLY and CDR2 FYNNEI come from the germline V gene. V was trimmed by 3 bases and J by 0 bases, leaving 10 bases between them. The CDR3 DNA follows: TGTGCCAGCAGTGACGCGGGACTCAGCACAGATACGCAGTATTTT. This gives the protein CASSDAGLSTDTQYF.

The chain recombines TRBV29-1 with TRBJ1-3; 9 bases agree with TRBD1. The CDR3 length is 14 residues. J was trimmed by 2 bases and V by 6 bases; bases with no gene match: 5. Germline V gives CDR1 SQVTM, CDR2 ANQGSEA. The CDR3 loop is CSVQDRGTGNTIYF. CDR3 DNA: TGCAGCGTACAGGACAGGGGCACTGGAAACACCATATATTTT.

The chain carries TRBV5-8 and TRBJ2-1, with 11 bases fitting TRBD2. The V gene end was trimmed by 0 bases and the J gene end by 3 bases; junction bases not matched to a gene: 11. Germline-derived CDR1 and CDR2 are SGHTS and YDEGEE. The CDR3 length is 19 residues. This CDR3 is CASSLVLAGVYGVYNEQFF. CDR3 in DNA: TGTGCCAGCAGCTTGGTACTAGCGGGAGTCTATGGGGTCTACAATGAGCAGTTCTTC.

The chain combines TRBV19 with TRBJ2-6, with D tentatively TRBD1 (5 bases). The V end lost 11 bases, the J end lost 1 base, and 9 bases lay between the germline ends. Germline-derived CDR1 and CDR2 are LNHDA and SQIVND (reference sequence). This CDR3 comprises 13 residues. The CDR3 DNA reads as TGTGCCTGTGCAGGGTCTGGGGCCAACGTCCTGACTTTC. This gives the protein CACAGSGANVLTF.

J is TRBJ1-5 and V is TRBV6-5; TRBD1 matches 9 bases. With V trimmed by 6 bases and J by 3 bases, 6 bases remained unmatched. The germline CDR1 and CDR2 sequences are MNHEY and SVGAGI. The CDR3 runs to 15 residues. CDR3 residues: CASRVDRGYNQPQHF. In DNA, the CDR3 is TGTGCCAGCAGGGTTGACAGGGGGTACAATCAGCCCCAGCATTTT.

The V gene is TRBV5-1, the J gene TRBJ2-7; 8 nucleotides align to TRBD1. Germline trimming cut 4 bases from V and 2 bases from J; bases unmatched to any gene: 5. Germline V gene data show CDR1 as SGHRS and CDR2 as YFSETQ. CDR3 size: 14 residues. CDR3 sequence reads: CASSPSTGAYEQYF. The CDR3 region has the DNA TGCGCCAGCAGCCCCTCGACAGGGGCCTACGAGCAGTACTTC.

The J gene is TRBJ2-4, the V gene TRBV19; 12 bases are shared with TRBD1. Unmatched junction bases numbered 12, after V lost 3 bases and J lost 0 bases. The CDR3 extends over 20 amino acids. Germline lookup yields CDR1 LNHDA and CDR2 SQIVND (reference sequence). The CDR3 sequence: CASSMLFGTGGLLAKNIQYF. CDR3 nucleotides: TGTGCCAGTAGTATGCTTTTTGGGACAGGGGGCCTACTAGCCAAAAACATTCAGTACTTC.

V and J are TRBV27 and TRBJ2-1; TRBD2 is a possible D gene (8 bases). V dropped 4 bases and J dropped 3 bases, with 22 bases sitting between them. CDR3 size: 18 residues. The germline CDR1 and CDR2 sequences are MNHEY and SMNVEV (reference sequence). CDR3 amino acids: CASSSKGASGTSYNEQFF. The DNA for the CDR3 is TGTGCCAGCAGTTCCAAGGGGGCGAGCGGGACTAGCTACAATGAGCAGTTCTTC.

Only one count was recorded for this clone. The CDR3 bases are TGTGCCAGCAGTTTGAGCGGACTACAGCCCCAGCATTTT. Encoded protein: CASSLSGLQPQHF. V is TRBV6-6 and J is TRBJ1-5; D ambiguous. The CDR3 covers 13 residues. Germline-derived CDR1 and CDR2 are MNHNY and SVGAGI (reference sequence). V lost 4 bases, J lost 7 bases, and 11 bases lay in between.